This T cell receptor beta chain originates from a study of cytomegalovirus exposure and HLA in healthy donors. On the study more broadly: The approximately 120 validation repertoires used the same platform as the 550 to 750 first-cohort repertoires, a later analysis reported. Notes on the study in general: Reportedly, cytomegalovirus status was diagnosed with high sensitivity and specificity. 164 TCR beta chains were listed as cytomegalovirus-associated.

The donors were in the roughly 120-subject validation cohort; that cohort was separate from the roughly 700-subject first cohort. J lost 5 bases, V lost 5 bases, and 11 bases had no gene match. Germline assignment: CDR1 SGHVS and CDR2 FQNEAQ. There are 18 residues in the CDR3. The data were produced by immunoSEQ multiplex PCR, yet TCRdb's version contains in-frame clones alone and is incomplete. The data contain 250,000 to 400,000 clones, nearly 90% of them singletons. A word on this clone: Its cognate antigen is unknown.

J is TRBJ2-5 and V is TRBV7-8; 16 positions match TRBD2. Sequences were obtained from PBMCs. This receptor was taken from a man aged 25 to 45 in good health and CMV-seronegative. The CDR3 loop is CASSPSWGTSGGAETQYF. For the CDR3, the DNA is TGTGCCAGCAGCCCCTCGTGGGGGACTAGCGGGGGGGCCGAGACCCAGTACTTC. The full variable domain, in which reference TRBV7-8 and TRBJ2-5 provide the parts outside the CDR3, is GAGVSQSPRYKVAKRGQDVALRCDPISGHVSLFWYQQALGQGPEFLTYFQNEAQLDKSGLPSDRFFAERPEGSVSTLKIQRTQQEDSAVYLCASSPSWGTSGGAETQYFGPGTRLLVL.